These T cell receptor beta chains were read from a single sample in a study of pediatric ulcerative colitis. Here immunoSEQ multiplex PCR was the method, and the copy in TCRdb shows in-frame clones only, minus some. This table holds around 65,000 clones, about 80% found once. The sample was blood. The receptors were gathered from a boy younger than 18 with moderate ulcerative colitis. The CDR3 runs from the conserved cysteine through the conserved F or W. The D gene is left open where the match is weak. Clone size appears in some rows only: once, few, many, or a class for an expanded clone.

TRBD2	NA	TRBV5-1	TRBJ2-1	TGCGCCAGCAAGCCTAGCGGGATAGACAATGAGCAGTTCTTC	CASKPSGIDNEQFF
TRBD2	few	TRBV30	TRBJ2-7	TGTGCCTGGAGTGTTTCGGGACTAGTGACTGAGCAGTACTTC	CAWSVSGLVTEQYF
NA	NA	TRBV7-8	TRBJ2-5	TGTGCCAGCAGGTTGGGGGGTTGGGAGACCCAGTACTTC	CASRLGGWETQYF
TRBD2	NA	TRBV5-1	TRBJ2-7	TGCGCCAGCAGCGCTGGACTAGCGGGAGGGGACGAGCAGTACTTC	CASSAGLAGGDEQYF
NA	NA	TRBV6-5	TRBJ2-7	TGTGCCAGCAGGATCTCCTACGAGCAGTACTTC	CASRISYEQYF
NA	NA	TRBV19	TRBJ1-3	TGTGCCAGTAGTGCAGGCTCTGGAAACACCATATATTTT	CASSAGSGNTIYF
TRBD1	once	TRBV15	TRBJ2-1	TGTGCCACCAGCAGAGGCGGACAGGGGGCTGTTGAGCAGTTCTTC	CATSRGGQGAVEQFF
NA	NA	TRBV18	TRBJ1-1	TGTGCCAGCTCAGGAGCAGGGGTACGAGGCACTGAAGCTTTCTTT	CASSGAGVRGTEAFF
NA	few	TRBV2	TRBJ2-7	TGTGCCAGCCTGAAGGGCCCCGAATGGTTCGAGCAGTACTTC	CASLKGPEWFEQYF
TRBD2	NA	TRBV27	TRBJ2-1	TGTGCCAGCAGTTTAGGCCTAGCGGGAGACAATGAGCAGTTCTTC	CASSLGLAGDNEQFF
TRBD1	NA	TRBV7-9	TRBJ2-1	TGTGCCAGCAGCTCGACAGGGGGCGCGAACAATGAGCAGTTCTTC	CASSSTGGANNEQFF
NA	NA	TRBV29-1	TRBJ1-2	TGCAGCGTGTTTGGGGGGGCCTCTACCTATGGCTACACCTTC	CSVFGGASTYGYTF
NA	NA	TRBV11-2	TRBJ2-7	TGTGCCAGCAGCGCACGGGGAGACTCGCACCCCACCTACGAGCAGTACTTC	CASSARGDSHPTYEQYF
NA	NA	TRBV11-3	TRBJ1-1	TGTGCCAGCAGCTTAGGATTCGGGGTAGGAACTGAAGCTTTCTTT	CASSLGFGVGTEAFF
NA	NA	TRBV27	TRBJ2-2	TGTGCCAGCAGTTTAACCGTCGGTCCTTACGGCGGGGAGCTGTTTTTT	CASSLTVGPYGGELFF
NA	NA	TRBV5-4	TRBJ2-4	TGTGCCAGCAGTCCGGACACATCAGCAACCAAAAACATTCAGTACTTC	CASSPDTSATKNIQYF
TRBD2	NA	TRBV20-1	TRBJ2-7	TGCAGTGCTGGGACTAGACTTTCGCAGTACTTC	CSAGTRLSQYF
NA	NA	TRBV11-2	TRBJ2-7	TGTGCCAGCAGCTTAGATCTGGTGAACAGGGCCTACGAGCAGTACTTC	CASSLDLVNRAYEQYF
NA	NA	TRBV14	TRBJ2-7	TGTGCCAGCAGCCGCACGGATTACGAGCAGTACTTC	CASSRTDYEQYF
TRBD2	NA	TRBV19	TRBJ2-1	TGTGCCAGTAGTTTGGGCGGGGGGCCCTACAATGAGCAGTTCTTC	CASSLGGGPYNEQFF
NA	NA	TRBV10-1	TRBJ1-5	TGCGCCAGCAGTGAAGGGGGTCGCAATCAGCCCCAGCATTTT	CASSEGGRNQPQHF
TRBD1	NA	TRBV5-4	TRBJ1-1	TGTGCCAGCAGCCCTCAGGGGGCGAACACTGAAGCTTTCTTT	CASSPQGANTEAFF
TRBD2	NA	TRBV27	TRBJ2-7	TGTGCCAGCGGGCTAAAACAGGGGCGACTAGCGGGAGGAACCTACGAGCAGTACTTC	CASGLKQGRLAGGTYEQYF
TRBD2	NA	TRBV9	TRBJ2-1	TGTGCCAGCAGCGTAGCTACAAGACTAGCGGCAGATGAGCAGTTCTTC	CASSVATRLAADEQFF
NA	NA	TRBV6-5	TRBJ1-1	TGTGCCAGCAGTTACGGGCTTGGGGACACTGAAGCTTTCTTT	CASSYGLGDTEAFF
NA	NA	TRBV25-1	TRBJ1-4	TGTGCCAGCAGTTGGGGCGGGGGCGGAGAAAAACTGTTTTTT	CASSWGGGGEKLFF
NA	few	TRBV4-2	TRBJ2-2	TGTGCCAGCAGCCAAGGGGGGCCAGGGTCCCGGAGCACCGGGGAGCTGTTTTTT	CASSQGGPGSRSTGELFF
NA	NA	TRBV4-1	TRBJ1-2	TGCGCCAGCAGCCAACCTGAGGGGCCGGCGGCGGTAGGTGGCTACACCTTC	CASSQPEGPAAVGGYTF
TRBD1	NA	TRBV2	TRBJ1-1	TGTGCCAGCAGTCTCGGACAGGACCCAATTAGAGTCCCACAGAGAGGGGAGAACACTGAAGCTTTCTTT	CASSLGQDPIRVPQRGENTEAFF
TRBD1	NA	TRBV18	TRBJ1-2	TGTGCCAGCTCACTCCAGGGGGCCGCTAACTATGGCTACACCTTC	CASSLQGAANYGYTF
TRBD2	once	TRBV5-1	TRBJ2-3	TGCGCCAGCAGATCCAGCGGGGGGGTGCGAGATACGCAGTATTTT	CASRSSGGVRDTQYF
NA	NA	TRBV18	TRBJ1-5	TGTGCCAGCTCACCCGCGGGGAATAGCAATCAGCCCCAGCATTTT	CASSPAGNSNQPQHF
TRBD2	NA	TRBV7-2	TRBJ2-2	TGTGCCAGCAGCTTAGTGGGTTTGGGCGGGAGAATTATGTCCGGGGAGCTGTTTTTT	CASSLVGLGGRIMSGELFF
TRBD2	NA	TRBV29-1	TRBJ2-3	TGCAGCGTTGATTCCCGCATTGGGACTAGCGGGGGGGTAGTCGGAGATACGCAGTATTTT	CSVDSRIGTSGGVVGDTQYF
NA	NA	TRBV7-2	TRBJ1-2	TGTGCCAGCAGCTTAGTATCTGGCTACACCTTC	CASSLVSGYTF
TRBD2	NA	TRBV13	TRBJ2-5	TGTGCCAGCAGTCGGACGGGACTAGCGGGGGGGCCATTCTTTTCGGTAGAGACCCAGTACTTC	CASSRTGLAGGPFFSVETQYF
NA	NA	TRBV6-1	TRBJ2-3	TGTGCCAGCAGGTTGGCAGATACGCAGTATTTT	CASRLADTQYF
NA	NA	TRBV29-1	TRBJ2-3	TGCAGCGTTGAATGGCCCGAAGGAACAGATACGCAGTATTTT	CSVEWPEGTDTQYF
NA	NA	TRBV18	TRBJ2-3	TGTGCCAGCTCTCCCCCTCCCGGAGATACGCAGTATTTT	CASSPPPGDTQYF
NA	few	TRBV6-1	TRBJ1-2	TGTGCCAGCAGTGAAGGGCGGCTAAAGAGAGGCTACACCTTC	CASSEGRLKRGYTF
NA	NA	TRBV6-6	TRBJ1-1	TGTGCCAGCAGTTACACAGGGATGAGGACTGAAGCTTTCTTT	CASSYTGMRTEAFF
TRBD2	NA	TRBV4-2	TRBJ2-7	TGTGCCAGCAGCCAGCGACTAGCGCCACAAAACAGCCAATCCTACGAGCAGTACTTC	CASSQRLAPQNSQSYEQYF
NA	NA	TRBV29-1	TRBJ2-5	TGCAGCGGTGGGAGCGGGTTCGGGCGAGAGACCCAGTACTTC	CSGGSGFGRETQYF
NA	NA	TRBV6-6	TRBJ2-5	TGTGCCAGCTCCGTGGGTGGTGGGGCACAAGAGACCCAGTACTTC	CASSVGGGAQETQYF